This TCR beta chain was captured by sequencing in a study of cytomegalovirus exposure and HLA in healthy donors. PCR used 60 Vbeta primers and 13 Jbeta primers. The table came from immunoSEQ multiplex PCR; TCRdb's copy has only in-frame clones and leaves some out. Of around 130,000 clones in the sample, 65% to 85% were seen once. This CDR3 region has 15 residues. V shed 5 bases and J shed 3 bases, with 17 bases lying between them. CDR1 is SGHTA and CDR2 is FQGNSA in the germline V gene. Input material: PBMCs. The genes are TRBV7-2 and TRBJ2-7; a possible D gene is TRBD2 (6 bases). This receptor was taken from a woman in her forties in good health and CMV-seropositive. The CDR3 loop reads CASSPPGLEVYEQYF. CDR3 in DNA: TGTGCCAGCAGCCCTCCGGGACTCGAAGTCTACGAGCAGTACTTC.